The 19 T cell receptor beta chains below all came from one sample that was sequenced in a study of OX40 agonist ivuxolimab in advanced cancers. Produced via immunoSEQ multiplex PCR; TCRdb's table is partial and in-frame only. The sample lists more than 65,000 clones; just over 90% were seen once. The sample in question was CD4+ or CD8+ T cells sorted from blood, obtained in a trial of the OX40 agonist ivuxolimab. The receptor source for this set is an adult with an advanced solid tumor such as melanoma, head and neck, liver or kidney cancer.

The chain uses TRBV19 and TRBJ1-1; tentatively, D is TRBD1 (5 bases). The CDR3 has 13 amino acids. Germline V gives CDR1 LNHDA, CDR2 SQIVND (reference sequence). V was trimmed by 5 bases and J by 4 bases, leaving 11 bases between them. Here the CDR3 reads CASSRDFRTEAFF. The CDR3 region has the DNA TGTGCCAGTAGTCGGGACTTTCGCACTGAAGCTTTCTTT.

This clone appeared a single time. The chain carries TRBV6-1 and TRBJ2-1; D gene unclear. V gave up 0 bases and J gave up 7 bases, with 13 bases separating them. Germline loops: CDR1 MNHNS, CDR2 SASEGT. The CDR3 contains 15 residues. CDR3 bases: TGTGCCAGCAGTGAAGCGCCTCACAGAGAGAATGAGCAGTTCTTC. Translated, it gives CASSEAPHRENEQFF.

The genes are TRBV7-2 and TRBJ1-1, with D unclear. The length of the CDR3 is 13 residues. Deletions cut 6 bases from V and 5 bases from J, with 13 bases between. The germline V gene has CDR1 SGHTA and CDR2 FQGNSA. In DNA form, the CDR3 reads TGTGCCAGCAGACCTGACGGTGGGACTGAAGCTTTCTTT. Its protein is CASRPDGGTEAFF.

CDR3 sequence (DNA): TGTGCCAGTAGTATAGTACTAGCGGGAGAGGGGAGCTCCTACGAGCAGTACTTC. This codes for CASSIVLAGEGSSYEQYF. The chain has TRBV19 and TRBJ2-7; 11 bases match TRBD2. This CDR3 spans 18 amino acids. V shed 1 base, J shed 0 bases, and the junction held 8 bases outside the gene matches. CDR1 and CDR2 (germline): LNHDA, SQIVND (reference sequence).

This chain connects TRBV4-1 to TRBJ1-3; D is uncertain. Trimming stripped 0 bases from V and 2 bases from J, with 17 bases between. The CDR3 totals 18 residues. Germline lookup yields CDR1 MGHRA and CDR2 YSYEKL. The CDR3 DNA reads as TGCGCCAGCAGCCAAGAGAGTAAAGATGTTCGGCCTGGAAACACCATATATTTT. Protein product: CASSQESKDVRPGNTIYF.

The chain has TRBV18 and TRBJ2-7; TRBD1 aligns across 10 bases. The CDR3 extends over 12 amino acids. The J segment lost 9 bases and the V segment lost 4 bases, leaving 3 bases of the junction unmatched. CDR1 and CDR2 from the germline V gene are KGHSH and LQKENI. This CDR3 is CASSRDRGRQYF. The CDR3 nucleotides are TGTGCCAGCTCACGGGACAGGGGAAGGCAGTACTTC.

The chain recombines TRBV19 with TRBJ2-1; 7 bases are shared with TRBD1. CDR3 length: 14 amino acids. Germline CDR1 and CDR2: LNHDA and SQIVND (reference sequence). J lost 0 bases, V lost 6 bases, and 2 bases had no gene match. CDR3 loop: CASRGGPSYNEQFF. The CDR3 DNA reads as TGTGCCAGTAGAGGGGGCCCCTCCTACAATGAGCAGTTCTTC.

V usage is TRBV7-9 and J usage is TRBJ2-2; 16 bases align to TRBD2. The CDR3 covers 19 residues. Germline CDR1 reads SEHNR; CDR2 reads FQNEAQ (reference sequence). The J segment lost 8 bases and the V segment lost 6 bases, leaving 15 bases of the junction unmatched. The CDR3 sequence is CASSSRGLAGGPTPGELFF. The CDR3 coding sequence is TGTGCCAGCAGTTCCCGGGGACTAGCGGGAGGGCCCACGCCGGGGGAGCTGTTTTTT.

This chain links TRBV28 with TRBJ2-3, with D possibly TRBD1 on 6 matching bases. Per germline, CDR1 MDHEN and CDR2 SYDVKM. The CDR3 covers 14 residues. DNA for the CDR3: TGTGCAGCCGGATTAGGGGGAAACACAGATACGCAGTATTTT. Its translation is CAAGLGGNTDTQYF.

J is TRBJ1-3 and V is TRBV5-3; no firm D call. TRBV5-3 is an ORF; its function is uncertain. The V end was cut by 0 bases, the J end by 2 bases, with 6 bases between. The CDR3 loop spans 14 amino acids. This chain's CDR3 is CARSLGGTGNTIYF. CDR3 bases: TGTGCCAGAAGCTTGGGTGGGACTGGAAACACCATATATTTT.

V usage is TRBV5-4 and J usage is TRBJ2-2; D is uncertain. Germline-derived CDR1 and CDR2 are SGHNT and YYREEE (reference sequence). CDR3 length equals 13 residues. Trimming took 7 bases from V and 8 from J, leaving 15 bases between them. As DNA, the CDR3 is TGTGCCAGCGCTTCGGCGCTAGGGGGGGAGCTGTTTTTT. Amino acids: CASASALGGELFF.

V usage is TRBV7-9 and J usage is TRBJ2-7; TRBD1 matches 9 bases. This CDR3 has 17 residues. V shed 5 bases, J shed 5 bases, and the junction held 16 bases outside the gene matches. Germline CDR1 reads SEHNR; CDR2 reads FQNEAQ (reference sequence). CDR3 in DNA: TGTGCCAGCAGCAAACAAACCTTCGGACAGGGGATCCACGAGCAGTACTTC. Amino acids: CASSKQTFGQGIHEQYF.

The chain couples TRBV7-9 to TRBJ2-2, with D tentatively TRBD1 (6 bases). The CDR3 has 15 amino acids. Trimming left V 5 bases short and J 2 bases short, with 12 bases between. Germline CDR1 SEHNR, CDR2 FQNEAQ (reference sequence). CDR3 sequence: CASSRGQTNTGELFF. DNA of the CDR3: TGTGCCAGCAGCCGTGGACAGACAAACACCGGGGAGCTGTTTTTT.

V is TRBV6-6 and J is TRBJ1-1; D not resolved. The CDR3 sequence is 14 residues long. Trimming left V 3 bases short and J 0 bases short, with 8 bases between. Germline V gene lookup returns CDR1 MNHNY and CDR2 SVGAGI (reference sequence). In nucleotides, the CDR3 is TGTGCCAGCAGTTATCCGGGGATGAACACTGAAGCTTTCTTT. Encoded protein: CASSYPGMNTEAFF.

The chain is built from TRBV5-1 and TRBJ2-7, with D tentatively TRBD2 (6 bases). The germline V gene encodes CDR1 SGHRS and CDR2 YFSETQ. V was trimmed by 2 bases and J by 8 bases, leaving 17 bases between them. The CDR3 has 14 amino acids. The CDR3 DNA reads as TGCGCCAGCAGCTTCGGGGGACTCAGTATTCAGCAGTACTTC. Amino acid sequence: CASSFGGLSIQQYF.

The CDR3: CASSEWAGGNTEAFF. Here the CDR3 DNA reads TGCGCCAGCAGTGAGTGGGCAGGGGGGAACACTGAAGCTTTCTTT. The rearrangement joins TRBV10-1 to TRBJ1-1, with 7 nucleotides matching TRBD1. The length of the CDR3 is 15 residues. Per the germline V gene, CDR1 is WNHNN and CDR2 is SYGVQD (reference sequence). J gave up 1 base and V 1 base, and 3 bases lay outside the gene matches.

The rearrangement joins TRBV2 to TRBJ2-1, with D possibly TRBD2 on 6 matching bases. Trimming cost V 7 bases and J 4 bases, with 11 bases left between them. The CDR3 runs to 13 residues. CDR1 and CDR2 (germline): SNHLY, FYNNEI. The DNA for the CDR3 is TGTGCCAGCAAGTGGACTAATTACAATGAGCAGTTCTTC. This gives the protein CASKWTNYNEQFF.

The chain links TRBV5-1 to TRBJ2-1; 10 bases match TRBD2. This CDR3 is 15 amino acids long. V trimming: 0 bases; J trimming: 7 bases; junction bases outside the gene matches: 4. Per the germline V gene, CDR1 is SGHRS and CDR2 is YFSETQ. The CDR3 loop is CASSLASGRGNEQFF. CDR3 bases: TGCGCCAGCAGCTTGGCCAGCGGGAGGGGGAATGAGCAGTTCTTC. The full variable domain, in which reference TRBV5-1 and TRBJ2-1 provide the parts outside the CDR3, is KAGVTQTPRYLIKTRGQQVTLSCSPISGHRSVSWYQQTPGQGLQFLFEYFSETQRNKGNFPGRFSGRQFSNSRSEMNVSTLELGDSALYLCASSLASGRGNEQFFGPGTRLTVL.

The J gene is TRBJ1-4, the V gene TRBV27; possible D gene TRBD1, 6 bases. The CDR3 contains 17 residues. In germline, CDR1 is MNHEY, CDR2 SMNVEV (reference sequence). V was shortened by 5 bases and J by 0 bases, with 16 bases between the two germline ends. The CDR3 loop is CASSPRTGFTTNEKLFF. The CDR3 region has the DNA TGTGCCAGCAGTCCCCGAACAGGGTTCACAACTAATGAAAAACTGTTTTTT.